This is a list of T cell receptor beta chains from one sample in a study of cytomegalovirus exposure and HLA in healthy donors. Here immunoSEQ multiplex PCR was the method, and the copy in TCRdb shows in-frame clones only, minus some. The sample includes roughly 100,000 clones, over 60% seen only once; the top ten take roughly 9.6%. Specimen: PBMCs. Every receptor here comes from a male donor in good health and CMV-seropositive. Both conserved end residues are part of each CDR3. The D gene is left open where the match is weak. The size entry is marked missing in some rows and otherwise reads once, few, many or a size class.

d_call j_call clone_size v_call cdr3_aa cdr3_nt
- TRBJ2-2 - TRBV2 CASSEDTPNTGELFF TGTGCCAGCAGTGAGGACACACCGAACACCGGGGAGCTGTTTTTT
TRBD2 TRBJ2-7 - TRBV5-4 CASSHGQATRTSGFHEQYF TGTGCCAGCAGCCACGGACAGGCCACCCGGACTAGCGGGTTTCACGAGCAGTACTTC
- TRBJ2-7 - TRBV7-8 CASSSRLGGTVPYEQYF TGTGCCAGCAGCTCCAGGCTTGGCGGGACGGTCCCCTACGAGCAGTACTTC
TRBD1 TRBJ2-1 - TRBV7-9 CASSIGTGFYNEQFF TGTGCCAGCAGCATCGGGACAGGGTTTTACAATGAGCAGTTCTTC
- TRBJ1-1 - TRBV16 CASSPGGGVTEAFF TGTGCCAGCAGCCCGGGGGGAGGGGTAACTGAAGCTTTCTTT
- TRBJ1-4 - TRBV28 CASTFPGRGEKLFF TGTGCCAGCACCTTTCCCGGGAGGGGTGAAAAACTGTTTTTT
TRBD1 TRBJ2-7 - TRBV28 CASSPGGGSYEQYF TGTGCCAGCAGTCCAGGGGGCGGATCCTACGAGCAGTACTTC
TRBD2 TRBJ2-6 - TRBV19 CASSPRGMASGSSGANVLTF TGTGCCAGTAGTCCACGAGGGATGGCTAGCGGGAGTTCTGGGGCCAACGTCCTGACTTTC
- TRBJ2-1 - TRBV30 CAWSPGAGFNEQFF TGTGCCTGGAGTCCAGGGGCCGGCTTCAATGAGCAGTTCTTC
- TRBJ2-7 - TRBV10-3 CAISEVTGYEQYF TGTGCCATCAGTGAGGTGACAGGTTACGAGCAGTACTTC
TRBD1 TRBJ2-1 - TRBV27 CASSSGTGGYNEQFF TGTGCCAGCAGTTCCGGGACAGGGGGCTACAATGAGCAGTTCTTC
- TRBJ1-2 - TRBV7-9 CASSLVGGGRASNYGYTF TGTGCCAGCAGCTTAGTCGGGGGAGGGAGGGCGTCTAACTATGGCTACACCTTC
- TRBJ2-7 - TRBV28 CASSHTVLYEQYF TGTGCCAGCAGTCACACAGTGCTCTACGAGCAGTACTTC
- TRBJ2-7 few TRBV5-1 CASSSEGAGYEQYF TGCGCCAGCAGTTCGGAGGGGGCAGGTTACGAGCAGTACTTC
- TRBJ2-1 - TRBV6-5 CASQTPGSYNEQFF TGTGCCAGCCAAACCCCCGGCTCCTACAATGAGCAGTTCTTC
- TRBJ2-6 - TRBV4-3 CASSQTQGGSYSGANVLTF TGCGCCAGCAGCCAAACCCAGGGGGGATCCTACTCTGGGGCCAACGTCCTGACTTTC
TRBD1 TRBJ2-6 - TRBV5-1 CASSMTGGPPRKDGANVLTF TGCGCCAGCAGCATGACAGGGGGCCCCCCTCGAAAAGATGGGGCCAACGTCCTGACTTTC
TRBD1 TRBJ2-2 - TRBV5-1 CASSPGQGWDPGELFF TGCGCCAGCAGCCCAGGACAGGGCTGGGATCCCGGGGAGCTGTTTTTT
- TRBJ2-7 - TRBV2 CASSVSEQYF TGTGCCAGCAGTGTGTCTGAGCAGTACTTC
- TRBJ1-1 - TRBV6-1 CASSSMRLTEAFF TGTGCCAGCAGTTCCATGAGGCTTACTGAAGCTTTCTTT
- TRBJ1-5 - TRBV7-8 CASSRGGRREPQHF TGTGCCAGCAGCCGCGGGGGGCGGAGGGAACCCCAGCATTTT
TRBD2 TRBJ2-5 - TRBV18 CASSPGTSGETQYF TGTGCCAGCTCACCAGGGACTAGCGGAGAGACCCAGTACTTC
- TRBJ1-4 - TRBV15 CATSTRGTYNEKLFF TGTGCCACCAGCACTCGCGGGACTTATAATGAAAAACTGTTTTTT
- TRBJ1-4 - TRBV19 CASSRTGSTNEKLFF TGTGCCAGTAGTAGAACAGGGTCAACTAATGAAAAACTGTTTTTT
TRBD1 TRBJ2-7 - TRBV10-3 CAIRGGQGTGEQYF TGTGCCATCAGGGGTGGACAGGGAACGGGGGAGCAGTACTTC
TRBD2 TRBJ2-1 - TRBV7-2 CASSSTSGFSYNEQFF TGTGCCAGCAGCTCTACTAGCGGGTTCTCCTACAATGAGCAGTTCTTC
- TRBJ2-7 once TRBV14 CASSPNQGTEQYF TGTGCCAGCTCACCAAATCAGGGTACCGAGCAGTACTTC
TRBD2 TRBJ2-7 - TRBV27 CASSTGTSYYEQYF TGTGCCAGCAGTACAGGGACTAGCTACTACGAGCAGTACTTC
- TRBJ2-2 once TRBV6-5 CASSYRATGEPFF TGTGCCAGCAGTTACCGTGCCACCGGGGAGCCGTTTTTT
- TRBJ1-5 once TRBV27 CASSSRTEPNQPQHF TGTGCCAGCAGTTCCCGGACAGAGCCCAATCAGCCCCAGCATTTT
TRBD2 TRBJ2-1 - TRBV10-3 CATKEAGEYNEQFF TGTGCCACCAAAGAAGCGGGGGAGTACAATGAGCAGTTCTTC
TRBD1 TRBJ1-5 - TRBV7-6 CASSSRQGRGQPQHF TGTGCCAGCAGCTCCCGACAGGGGAGAGGTCAGCCCCAGCATTTT
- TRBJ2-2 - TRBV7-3 CASSPSRVGELFF TGTGCCAGCAGCCCCTCCCGGGTCGGGGAGCTGTTTTTT
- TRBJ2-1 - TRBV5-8 CATVRAAGYNEQFF TGTGCCACCGTCCGGGCAGCGGGCTACAATGAGCAGTTCTTC
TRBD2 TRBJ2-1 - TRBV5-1 CASSIGTSGIYNEQFF TGCGCCAGCAGTATTGGGACTAGCGGCATATACAATGAGCAGTTCTTC
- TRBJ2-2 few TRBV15 CATSRDQVGSGELFF TGTGCCACCAGCCGAGACCAAGTGGGCTCCGGGGAGCTGTTTTTT
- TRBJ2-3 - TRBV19 CASTRTPPTDTQYF TGTGCCAGTACCCGAACTCCACCAACCGATACGCAGTATTTT
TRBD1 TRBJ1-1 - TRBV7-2 CASSISRDSKKAFF TGTGCCAGCAGCATCAGCCGGGACAGCAAGAAAGCTTTCTTT
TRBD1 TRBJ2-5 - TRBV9 CASSGRGPIHPDQEAQYF TGTGCCAGCAGCGGCAGGGGGCCCATCCATCCCGACCAAGAGGCCCAGTACTTC
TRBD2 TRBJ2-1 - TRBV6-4 CARGGGTSGRRRDNEQFF TGTGCCAGGGGGGGAGGGACTAGCGGGAGGCGGAGGGACAATGAGCAGTTCTTC
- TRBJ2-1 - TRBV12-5 CASGRTGTPYNEQFF TGTGCTAGTGGCCGCACAGGTACACCCTACAATGAGCAGTTCTTC
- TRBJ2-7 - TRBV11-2 CASSSVAGVYEQYF TGTGCCAGCAGCTCGGTCGCTGGAGTCTACGAGCAGTACTTC
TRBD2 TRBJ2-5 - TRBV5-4 CASSLPLAGGLETQYF TGTGCCAGCAGCCTACCACTAGCGGGAGGTCTAGAGACCCAGTACTTC
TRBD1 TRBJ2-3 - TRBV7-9 CASSRRQGAQYF TGTGCCAGCAGCCGGAGACAGGGCGCGCAGTATTTT
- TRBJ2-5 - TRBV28 CASSPGQTQETQYF TGTGCCAGCAGTCCCGGACAGACCCAAGAGACCCAGTACTTC
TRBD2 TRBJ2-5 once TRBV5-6 CASSLGGSSGREETQYF TGTGCCAGCAGCTTGGGGGGGTCTAGCGGGCGAGAGGAGACCCAGTACTTC
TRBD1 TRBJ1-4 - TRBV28 CASRPDREEKLFF TGTGCCAGCAGACCCGACAGGGAGGAAAAACTGTTTTTT
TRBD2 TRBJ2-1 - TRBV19 CASSMGSSGRLYEQFF TGTGCCAGTAGTATGGGTTCTAGCGGGAGACTGTATGAGCAGTTCTTC
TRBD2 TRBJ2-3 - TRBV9 CASSSRASGSGTDTQYF TGTGCCAGCAGCTCAAGGGCTAGCGGGAGCGGCACAGATACGCAGTATTTT
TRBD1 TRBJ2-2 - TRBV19 CASSTRTGTTGELFF TGTGCCAGTAGTACTCGGACAGGGACCACCGGGGAGCTGTTTTTT
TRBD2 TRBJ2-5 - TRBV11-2 CASSSLAGGETQYF TGTGCCAGCAGCTCACTAGCGGGAGGAGAGACCCAGTACTTC
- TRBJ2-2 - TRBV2 CASSEAVDSGELFF TGTGCCAGCAGTGAAGCTGTCGACTCCGGGGAGCTGTTTTTT
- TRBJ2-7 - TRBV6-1 CASRRVRYEGEQYF TGTGCCAGCAGGCGGGTCAGATACGAAGGCGAGCAGTACTTC